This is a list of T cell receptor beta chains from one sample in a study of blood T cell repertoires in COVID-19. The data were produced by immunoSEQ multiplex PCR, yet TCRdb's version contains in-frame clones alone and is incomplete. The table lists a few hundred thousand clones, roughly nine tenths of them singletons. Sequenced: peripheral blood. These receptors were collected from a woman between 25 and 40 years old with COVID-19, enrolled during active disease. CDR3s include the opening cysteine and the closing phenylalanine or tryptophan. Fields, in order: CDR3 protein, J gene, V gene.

CASSPQGKLNYGYTF	TRBJ1-2	TRBV9
CASSLSGRGETQYF	TRBJ2-5	TRBV7-9
CASSLSGGSYNEQFF	TRBJ2-1	TRBV7-2
CATSLGGMNTEAFF	TRBJ1-1	TRBV28
CVPGPHRVSSGANVLTF	TRBJ2-6	TRBV7-5
CASSFRGRVSYNEQFF	TRBJ2-1	TRBV11-2
CASRLAGGWNEQFF	TRBJ2-1	TRBV2
CASATGWVQPQHF	TRBJ1-5	TRBV19
CASSLAATYGYTF	TRBJ1-2	TRBV11-2
CASSPGRGAKIAAEPLHF	TRBJ1-6	TRBV18
CASSLGGSGGVNEQFF	TRBJ2-1	TRBV7-2
CASSFLAGIIPEAFF	TRBJ1-1	TRBV28
CASRTNTGELFF	TRBJ2-2	TRBV3-1/TRBV3-2
CASSPDRQGAWGYTF	TRBJ1-2	TRBV7-9
CASSLVGADTIYF	TRBJ1-3	TRBV7-6
CASRLSGTGYEQYF	TRBJ2-7	TRBV19
CASMAGGSYGYTF	TRBJ1-2	TRBV5-4
CATSLGQHYTEAFF	TRBJ1-1	TRBV15
CASSSTGGADYEQYF	TRBJ2-7	TRBV27
CASSSTGTTNEKLFF	TRBJ1-4	TRBV7-9
CASSPPGWASYEQYF	TRBJ2-7	TRBV9
CASKADRVGNTIYF	TRBJ1-3	TRBV19
CASSLTGGFDNEQFF	TRBJ2-1	TRBV7-6
CASSIGRAGEAFF	TRBJ1-1	TRBV19
CASSQGLGREVYTTNEKLFF	TRBJ1-4	TRBV14
CASTGDSGNTIYF	TRBJ1-3	TRBV3-1/TRBV3-2
CATSDGLSRGQPQHF	TRBJ1-5	TRBV24-1
CASSLQGDEQFF	TRBJ2-1	TRBV28
CASSLDSLNEQFF	TRBJ2-1	TRBV5-1
CASSLGVGALNTEAFF	TRBJ1-1	TRBV7-8
CASRARAESSYNSPLHF	TRBJ1-6	TRBV10-3
CASSLGGQGHPDTQYF	TRBJ2-3	TRBV5-6
CASSYPKNYYGYTF	TRBJ1-2	TRBV6-5
CASSQDPGGLAGDTGELFF	TRBJ2-2	TRBV4-2
CASSEVIGQGADTQYF	TRBJ2-3	TRBV2
CASSLVFGQGYNEQFF	TRBJ2-1	TRBV7-8
CASSHEQGWAGYTF	TRBJ1-2	TRBV5-1
CASSEGGGSSYNEQFF	TRBJ2-1	TRBV25-1
CASSEVRGTARYSNQPQHF	TRBJ1-5	TRBV10-2
CASGTETAFF	TRBJ1-1	TRBV7-9